These 7 T cell receptor beta chains were all obtained from the same sample, sequenced in a study of blood T cell repertoires in COVID-19. Sequencing used immunoSEQ multiplex PCR; TCRdb keeps in-frame clones, though not all of them. This sample has a few hundred thousand clones, with approximately 87% found just once. The sequenced sample consisted of peripheral blood. These receptors were collected from a man aged 55-75 years who had recovered from COVID-19.

The rearrangement links TRBV5-1 to TRBJ2-2; D might be TRBD2 (6 bases). The germline V gene has CDR1 SGHRS and CDR2 YFSETQ. V dropped 4 bases and J dropped 2 bases, with 15 bases sitting between them. CDR3 length: 16 residues. The CDR3 loop reads CASSQLLASNTGELFF. The DNA of the CDR3 is TGCGCCAGCAGCCAACTCCTAGCGAGCAACACCGGGGAGCTGTTTTTT.

This clone was recorded a few times. The chain carries TRBV7-6 and TRBJ1-3, with TRBD1 identical over 8 bases. The germline V gene encodes CDR1 SGHVS and CDR2 FNYEAQ. This CDR3 comprises 16 residues. Trimming removed 2 bases from V and 3 bases from J; junction bases left unmatched: 6. CDR3 nucleotides: TGTGCCAGCAGCTTAACGGGACAGGTCGGTGGAAACACCATATATTTT. Its translation is CASSLTGQVGGNTIYF.

This chain uses TRBV30 with TRBJ2-4; D remains unclear. CDR3 length: 11 amino acids. The germline CDR1 and CDR2 sequences are GTSNPN and SVGIG (reference sequence). V was clipped by 4 bases and J by 4 bases, with 5 bases between them. For the CDR3, the DNA is TGTGCCTGGACCTTAAAAAACATTCAGTACTTC. Its translation: CAWTLKNIQYF.

The chain carries TRBV5-1 and TRBJ2-7, with 8 bases matching TRBD1. The CDR3 totals 14 residues. Germline CDR1 SGHRS, CDR2 YFSETQ. The junction had 8 bases not matched to a gene; V was cut back by 7 bases and J by 2 bases. CDR3 sequence: CASWPGTGPYEQYF. The CDR3 DNA sequence: TGCGCCAGCTGGCCCGGGACAGGACCCTACGAGCAGTACTTC.

The chain carries TRBV3-1 (or the pseudogene TRBV3-2) and TRBJ1-5; no clear D gene. V lost 3 bases and J 10 bases, leaving 10 bases between the germline ends. Germline values: CDR1 LGHDT, CDR2 YNNKEL (reference sequence). This CDR3 is built from 12 residues. The CDR3 bases are TGTGCCAGCAGCCAGGGAGGGTATCCCCAGCATTTT. This gives the protein CASSQGGYPQHF.

This rearrangement joins TRBV30 to TRBJ2-5; a possible D gene is TRBD2 (5 bases). V was shortened by 6 bases and J by 3 bases, with 17 bases between the two germline ends. Germline loops: CDR1 GTSNPN, CDR2 SVGIG (reference sequence). The CDR3 length is 14 residues. The CDR3 is CACIEGEGKETQYF. CDR3 DNA: TGTGCCTGTATTGAGGGAGAAGGGAAAGAGACCCAGTACTTC.

CDR3 sequence (DNA): TGTGCCTCCCAGTGGGGAGCTGGCTACACCTTC. It encodes CASQWGAGYTF. This chain uses TRBV30 with TRBJ1-2; no definite D call. V dropped 7 bases and J dropped 7 bases, with 13 bases sitting between them. CDR3 size: 11 residues. Germline CDR1 and CDR2: GTSNPN and SVGIG (reference sequence).